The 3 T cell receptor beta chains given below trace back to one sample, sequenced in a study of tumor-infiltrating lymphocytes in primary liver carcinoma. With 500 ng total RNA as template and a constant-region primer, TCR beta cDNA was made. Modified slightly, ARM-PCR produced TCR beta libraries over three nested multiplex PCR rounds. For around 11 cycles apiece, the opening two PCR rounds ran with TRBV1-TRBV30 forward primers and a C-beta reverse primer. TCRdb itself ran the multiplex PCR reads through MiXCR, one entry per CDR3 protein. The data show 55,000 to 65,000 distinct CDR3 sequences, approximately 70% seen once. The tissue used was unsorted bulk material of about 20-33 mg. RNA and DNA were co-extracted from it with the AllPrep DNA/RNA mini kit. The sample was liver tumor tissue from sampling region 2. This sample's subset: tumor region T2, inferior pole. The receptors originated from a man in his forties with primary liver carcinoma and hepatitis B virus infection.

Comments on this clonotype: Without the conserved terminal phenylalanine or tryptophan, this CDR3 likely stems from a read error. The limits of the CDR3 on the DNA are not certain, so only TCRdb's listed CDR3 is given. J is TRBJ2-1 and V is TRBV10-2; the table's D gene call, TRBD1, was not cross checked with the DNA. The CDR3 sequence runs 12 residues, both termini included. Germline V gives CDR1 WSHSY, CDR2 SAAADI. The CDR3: CASSESTRGQGL.

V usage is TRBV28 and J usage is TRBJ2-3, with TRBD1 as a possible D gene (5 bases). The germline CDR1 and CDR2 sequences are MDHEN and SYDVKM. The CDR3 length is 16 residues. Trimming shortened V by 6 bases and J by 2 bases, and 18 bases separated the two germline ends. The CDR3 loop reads CASSYRGSGYTDTQYF. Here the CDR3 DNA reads TGTGCCAGCAGCTATAGGGGTTCCGGGTACACAGATACGCAGTATTTT. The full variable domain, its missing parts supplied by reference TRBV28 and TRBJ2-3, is DVKVTQSSRYLVKRTGEKVFLECVQDMDHENMFWYRQDPGLGLRLIYFSYDVKMKEKGDIPEGYSVSREKKERFSLILESASTNQTSMYLCASSYRGSGYTDTQYFGPGTRLTVL.

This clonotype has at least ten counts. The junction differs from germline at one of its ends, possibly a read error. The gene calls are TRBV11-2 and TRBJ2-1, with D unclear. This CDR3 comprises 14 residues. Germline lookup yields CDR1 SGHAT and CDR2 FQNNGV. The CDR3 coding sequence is TGTGCCAGCAGCTTTGATGGGAACCGCAATGAGCACTTCTTC. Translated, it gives CASSFDGNRNEHFF.